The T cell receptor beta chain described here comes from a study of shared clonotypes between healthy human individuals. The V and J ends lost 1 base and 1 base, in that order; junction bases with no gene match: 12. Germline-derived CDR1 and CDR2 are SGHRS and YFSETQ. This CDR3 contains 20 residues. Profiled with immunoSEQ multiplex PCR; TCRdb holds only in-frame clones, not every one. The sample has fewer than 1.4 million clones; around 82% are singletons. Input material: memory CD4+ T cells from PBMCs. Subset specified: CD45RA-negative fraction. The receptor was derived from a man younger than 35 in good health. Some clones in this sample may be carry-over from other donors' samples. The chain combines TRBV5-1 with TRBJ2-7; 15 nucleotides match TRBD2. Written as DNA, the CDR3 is TGCGCCAGCAGCTTGAGATCACCGGGACTAGCGGGAGGCTTATCCTACGAGCAGTACTTC. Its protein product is CASSLRSPGLAGGLSYEQYF. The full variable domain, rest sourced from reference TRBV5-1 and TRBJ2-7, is KAGVTQTPRYLIKTRGQQVTLSCSPISGHRSVSWYQQTPGQGLQFLFEYFSETQRNKGNFPGRFSGRQFSNSRSEMNVSTLELGDSALYLCASSLRSPGLAGGLSYEQYFGPGTRLTVT.